This T cell receptor (beta chain) was recorded in a study of regulatory T cells in long-lasting Graves disease. The study's findings and limits: Possibly, too few samples lowered accuracy.

Arm-PCR with iRepertoire HTBI primers amplified the CDR3 regions for these TCR beta libraries. MiXCR, run by TCRdb on the multiplex PCR reads, gives a single entry per CDR3 protein. The sample holds some 470,000 distinct CDR3 sequences, 20% to 25% seen once. The table lists this clonotype with a few counts. Its antigen is unidentified. CDR1 and CDR2 (germline): SGHVS, FNYEAQ. Between the trimmed V and J ends, which lost 5 bases and 0 bases, there was a span of 16 bases. The CDR3 length is 16 residues. Time point meaning: persistent/refractory GD, antithyroid drugs over 5 years with positive TRAb. PBMCs were the source of the RNA used for TCR sequencing. American Thyroid Association guidelines served as the basis for diagnosing Graves' disease.

The specimen comprised peripheral blood mononuclear cells (PBMCs), sampled when the disease was refractory, from a patient treated with antithyroid drugs. This receptor was taken from a female donor with Graves disease. The gene calls are TRBV7-6 and TRBJ1-1; D is unresolved. CDR3 residues: CASSRERGLLNTEAFF. CDR3 DNA sequence: TGTGCCAGCAGCCGCGAACGGGGTCTACTGAACACTGAAGCTTTCTTT.